The present TCR beta chain was sequenced within a study of blood T cell repertoires in COVID-19. As for the study in general: Samples taken during acute and convalescent COVID-19 were collected in the United States, Italy and Spain.

This CDR3 contains 15 residues. The germline V gene encodes CDR1 LGHDT and CDR2 YNNKEL (reference sequence). V was trimmed by 0 bases and J by 2 bases, leaving 7 bases between them. Authors' processing steps: Amplifying reference gene primers gave estimates of nucleated cell counts. The data were produced by immunoSEQ multiplex PCR, yet TCRdb's version contains in-frame clones alone and is incomplete. The DNA was the basis for D and trimming; V, J and clone size are from that table. The sample consists of about 170,000 clones, approximately 85% of them appearing once. This TCR derives from a man in his sixties who had recovered from COVID-19. The chain combines TRBV3-1 (or the pseudogene TRBV3-2) with TRBJ2-2; no definite D call. Sequenced input: peripheral blood. The CDR3 nucleotides are TGTGCCAGCAGCCAAGATCATTCAAACACCGGGGAGCTGTTTTTT. Protein: CASSQDHSNTGELFF.